This T cell receptor beta chain was sequenced in a study of OX40 agonist ivuxolimab in advanced cancers. About the research overall: From roughly 20 to 90 years was the age range, with a mean of about 54 years, and roughly 80% were male. Study-wide points: The antigen specificity of the peripheral T cells (those that were expanded) was not determined. The 0.1-3.0 mg/kg partial responders had among the lowest clonal expansion.

Generated by immunoSEQ multiplex PCR, the TCRdb table keeps only in-frame clones and is missing some. The profile shows tens of thousands of clones, nearly 90% of them singletons. The V gene end was trimmed by 0 bases and the J gene end by 5 bases; junction bases not matched to a gene: 9. CDR3 length equals 17 residues. The germline gives CDR1 SGDLS, CDR2 YYNGEE. Worth noting for this clone: Its antigen is currently unknown.

The rearrangement links TRBV9 to TRBJ2-3; 10 nucleotides align to TRBD2. The source of this sequence is an adult with an advanced solid tumor such as melanoma, head and neck, liver or kidney cancer. This specimen was CD4+ or CD8+ T cells sorted from blood, taken in a trial of the OX40 agonist ivuxolimab. CDR3 sequence reads: CASSVDPSGGGEDTQYF. CDR3 sequence (DNA): TGTGCCAGCAGCGTAGACCCTAGCGGGGGCGGTGAAGATACGCAGTATTTT.